This T cell receptor beta chain emerged from a study of shared clonotypes between healthy human individuals. Broader study findings: Read depth was anticipated to influence clonotype sharing among donors.

Genomic DNA from unsorted samples was obtained from 70 million to 90 million PBMCs (per sample). Notes on this clone: The antigen remains undetermined.

At deep level, the assay was performed. Ten immunoSEQ deep assay plates were used by the authors to sequence unsorted PBMC DNA. Some clones are missing from TCRdb's copy, which holds only in-frame ones; the method was immunoSEQ multiplex PCR. The table shows 400,000 to 600,000 clones, with about 85% occurring only once. V was pared by 2 bases and J by 2 bases, with 6 bases of the junction left unmatched. The CDR3 runs to 15 residues. Germline values: CDR1 SGHRS, CDR2 YFSETQ. Sequenced sample: PBMCs. The receptor was derived from a woman in her thirties or forties in good health. Some clones in this sample may be carry-over from other donors' samples. V and J are TRBV5-1 and TRBJ2-7; 8 bases line up with TRBD1. The CDR3: CASSLLGQETYEQYF. In nucleotides, the CDR3 is TGCGCCAGCAGCTTACTGGGACAGGAGACCTACGAGCAGTACTTC.